Included here is one T cell receptor (beta chain) sequence, with context. This clonotype showed up many times. Its recognized antigen is unknown. Base qualities are missing; no much larger clone stands one base away. Libraries were built with multiplex PCR. For sequencing, an Illumina HiSeq 4000 was employed. To build TCR beta libraries, CDR3 regions were amplified by Arm-PCR using iRepertoire HTBI primers. Gel purification was performed on PCR products prior to sequencing. Concerning the study's data processing: Across samples, around 62 TRBV and 15 or so TRBJ segments were identified and used for gene usage analysis of CDR3 amino acid clonotypes. COPE and FqMerger were used to merge filtered high-quality paired reads into contigs. BLAST was used to align contigs to the IMGT TRBV, TRBD and TRBJ reference genes, and CDR3 was defined following IMGT. Highly expanded clones were defined as clonotypes with a frequency above 0.1%. Repertoire diversity was measured by Shannon entropy, and V-J evenness by the Gini coefficient. Public clonotypes were defined as clonotypes shared by more than one individual. TCRdb reprocessed the public reads (quality trimming at Q25 with fastp, clone calling with MiXCR) and kept in-frame beta chains. Rows with a matching CDR3 protein are joined into one entry that keeps the most common DNA and genes. TCRdb's processing, not the authors' own work, is the source of the V and J calls. The sample has 240,000 or so distinct CDR3 sequences on record, around 21% of them singletons. The ten biggest clones cover approximately 14% of the sample.

This sample was taken from a study of regulatory T cells in long-lasting Graves disease (TCRdb year 2021). Looking at the study overall: Antithyroid drugs had been taken for less than 3 months by newly diagnosed Graves' disease patients. Peripheral blood TCR sequencing and RNA sequencing compared persistent Graves' disease patients with newly diagnosed Graves' disease patients. The study took place in China and was registered as a clinical trial. A total of some 35 samples underwent TCR sequencing, from around 13 patients with persistent Graves' disease and 20 patients with newly diagnosed Graves' disease. Broader findings and caveats from the paper: Only peripheral blood was studied, because thyroid tissue, the primary lesion, was inaccessible. Lower TCR Shannon entropy and fewer highly expanded clones were observed in persistent Graves' disease patients than in newly diagnosed patients, which suggested clonal expansion. Persistent disease showed preferential use of TRBV28, TRBJ1-2 and TRBJ2-5, whereas newly diagnosed disease favored TRBV20-1 and TRBJ2-1. The small sample size was acknowledged by the authors as a limitation that may reduce accuracy. Patients with persistent disease shared more public clonotypes (around 2,500) than newly diagnosed patients did (more than 900). Sequencing and analysis were limited to the TCR beta chain.

V is reduced by 6 bases and J by 0 bases, leaving a spacing of 10 bases between them. The germline V gene supplies CDR1 WSHSY and CDR2 SAAADI. The cysteine opens and the phenylalanine closes a CDR3 of 14 amino acids. Just CDR3 DNA is preserved here, 42 bases in frame from base 1. The time point label for this specimen denotes: newly diagnosed GD, antithyroid drugs for less than 3 months. For both TCR sequencing and RNA sequencing, RNA was extracted from PBMCs using TRIzol. Graves' disease was diagnosed according to American Thyroid Association guidelines. The patients came from an endocrinology department in Xi'an, China. From each patient, 7.5 to 10 milliliters of peripheral blood was collected into an EDTA anticoagulant tube. Ficoll Paque Plus density gradient separation was used to isolate PBMCs, and no additional T cell sorting was done. An Agilent 2100 Bioanalyzer and agarose gel were used to assess RNA quality, and a NanoDrop 2000 was used to measure RNA concentration.

The chain couples TRBV10-2 to TRBJ2-3; the D gene identity is not certain. The clonotype originates from a female donor with Graves disease. Sample: peripheral blood mononuclear cells (PBMCs), taken at new diagnosis, from a patient treated with antithyroid drugs. The base sequence is TGCGCCAGCAGGGTGAGCACCAGCACAGATACGCAGTATTTT. This translates into CASRVSTSTDTQYF.